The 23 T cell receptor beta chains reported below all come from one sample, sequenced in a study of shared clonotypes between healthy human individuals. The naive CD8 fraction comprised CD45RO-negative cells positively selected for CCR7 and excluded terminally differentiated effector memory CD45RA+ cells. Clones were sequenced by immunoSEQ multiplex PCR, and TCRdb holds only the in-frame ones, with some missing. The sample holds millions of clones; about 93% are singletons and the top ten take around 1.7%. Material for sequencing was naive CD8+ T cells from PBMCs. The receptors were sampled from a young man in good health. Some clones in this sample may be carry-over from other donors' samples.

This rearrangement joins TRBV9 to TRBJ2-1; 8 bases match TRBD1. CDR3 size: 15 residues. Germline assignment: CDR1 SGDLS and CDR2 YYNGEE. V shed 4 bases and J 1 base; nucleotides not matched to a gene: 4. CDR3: CASSSRQGSYNEQFF. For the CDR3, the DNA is TGTGCCAGCAGCTCGCGACAGGGGTCCTACAATGAGCAGTTCTTC.

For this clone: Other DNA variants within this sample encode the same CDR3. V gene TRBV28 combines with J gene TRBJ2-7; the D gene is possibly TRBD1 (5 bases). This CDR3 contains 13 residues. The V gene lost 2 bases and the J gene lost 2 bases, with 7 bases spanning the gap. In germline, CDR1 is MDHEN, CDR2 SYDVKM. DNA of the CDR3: TGTGCCAGCAGTTTAAGGGGTACCTACGAGCAGTACTTC. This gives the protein CASSLRGTYEQYF. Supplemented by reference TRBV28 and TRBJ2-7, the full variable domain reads DVKVTQSSRYLVKRTGEKVFLECVQDMDHENMFWYRQDPGLGLRLIYFSYDVKMKEKGDIPEGYSVSREKKERFSLILESASTNQTSMYLCASSLRGTYEQYFGPGTRLTVT.

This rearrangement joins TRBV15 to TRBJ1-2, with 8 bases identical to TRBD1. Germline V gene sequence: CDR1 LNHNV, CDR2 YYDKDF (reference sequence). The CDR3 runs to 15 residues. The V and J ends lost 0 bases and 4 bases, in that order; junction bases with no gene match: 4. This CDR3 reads CATSRDAGGAYGYTF. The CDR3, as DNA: TGTGCCACCAGCAGAGACGCAGGGGGCGCCTATGGCTACACCTTC. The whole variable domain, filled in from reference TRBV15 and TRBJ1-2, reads DAMVIQNPRYQVTQFGKPVTLSCSQTLNHNVMYWYQQKSSQAPKLLFHYYDKDFNNEADTPDNFQSRRPNTSFCFLDIRSPGLGDTAMYLCATSRDAGGAYGYTFGSGTRLTVV.

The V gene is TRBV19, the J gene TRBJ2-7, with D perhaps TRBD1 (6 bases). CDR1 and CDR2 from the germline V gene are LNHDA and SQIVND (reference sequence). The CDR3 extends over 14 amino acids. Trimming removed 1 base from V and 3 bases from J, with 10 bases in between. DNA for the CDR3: TGTGCCAGTAGTATAGGGGACACGAACTACGAGCAGTACTTC. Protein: CASSIGDTNYEQYF.

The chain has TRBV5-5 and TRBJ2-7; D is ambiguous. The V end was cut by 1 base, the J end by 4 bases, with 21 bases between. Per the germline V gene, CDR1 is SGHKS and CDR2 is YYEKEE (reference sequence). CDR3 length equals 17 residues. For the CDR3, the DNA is TGTGCCAGCAGCTTGAAGTGGGCAGAAGACCCTCCTTACGAGCAGTACTTC. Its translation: CASSLKWAEDPPYEQYF.

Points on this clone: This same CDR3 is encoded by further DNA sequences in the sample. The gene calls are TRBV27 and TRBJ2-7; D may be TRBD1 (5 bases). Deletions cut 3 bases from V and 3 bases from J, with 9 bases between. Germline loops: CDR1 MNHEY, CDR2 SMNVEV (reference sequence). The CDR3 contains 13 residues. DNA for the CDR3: TGTGCCAGCAGTTTCGGCAGGGACTACGAGCAGTACTTC. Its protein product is CASSFGRDYEQYF.

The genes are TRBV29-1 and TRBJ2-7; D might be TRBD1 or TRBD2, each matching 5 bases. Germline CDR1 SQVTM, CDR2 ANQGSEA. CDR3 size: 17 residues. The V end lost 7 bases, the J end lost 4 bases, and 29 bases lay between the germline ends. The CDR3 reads CSGEILNRDGDGYEQYF. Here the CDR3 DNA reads TGCAGCGGCGAGATCCTGAATCGGGACGGCGATGGTTACGAGCAGTACTTC.

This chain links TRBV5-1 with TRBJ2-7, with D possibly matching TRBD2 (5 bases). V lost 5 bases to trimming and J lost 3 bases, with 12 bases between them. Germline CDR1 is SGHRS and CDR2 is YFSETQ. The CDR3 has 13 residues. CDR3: CASRGVSNYEQYF. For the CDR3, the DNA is TGCGCCAGCAGGGGAGTCTCCAACTACGAGCAGTACTTC.

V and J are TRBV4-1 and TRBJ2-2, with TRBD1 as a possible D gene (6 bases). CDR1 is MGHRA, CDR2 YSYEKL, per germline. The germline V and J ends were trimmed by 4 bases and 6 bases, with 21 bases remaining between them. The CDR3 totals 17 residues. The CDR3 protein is CASSPYSPGHPAGELFF. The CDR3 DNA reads TGCGCCAGCAGCCCCTATTCCCCGGGACATCCCGCCGGGGAGCTGTTTTTT.

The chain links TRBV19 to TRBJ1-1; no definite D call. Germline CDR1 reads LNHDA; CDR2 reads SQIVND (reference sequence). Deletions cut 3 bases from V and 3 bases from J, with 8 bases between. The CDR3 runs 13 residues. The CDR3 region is CASSIRSDTEAFF. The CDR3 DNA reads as TGTGCCAGTAGTATCAGGTCGGACACTGAAGCTTTCTTT.

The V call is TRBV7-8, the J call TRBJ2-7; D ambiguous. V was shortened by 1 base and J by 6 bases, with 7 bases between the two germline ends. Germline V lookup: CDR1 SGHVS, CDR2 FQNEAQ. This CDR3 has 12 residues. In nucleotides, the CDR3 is TGTGCCAGCAGCTTAGACCGGGTCGAGCAGTACTTC. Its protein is CASSLDRVEQYF.

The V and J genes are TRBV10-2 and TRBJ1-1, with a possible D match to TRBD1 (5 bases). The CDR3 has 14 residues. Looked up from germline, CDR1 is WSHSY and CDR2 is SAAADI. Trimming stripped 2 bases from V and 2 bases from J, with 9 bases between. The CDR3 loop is CASSETGLNTEAFF. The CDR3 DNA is TGCGCCAGCAGTGAGACAGGCCTAAACACTGAAGCTTTCTTT.

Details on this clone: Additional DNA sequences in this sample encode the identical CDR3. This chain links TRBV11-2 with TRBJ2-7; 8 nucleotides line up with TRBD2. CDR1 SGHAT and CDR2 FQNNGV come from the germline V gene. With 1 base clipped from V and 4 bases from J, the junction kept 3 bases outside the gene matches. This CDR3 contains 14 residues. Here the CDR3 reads CASSLGGRTYEQYF. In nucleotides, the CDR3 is TGTGCCAGCAGCTTAGGCGGGAGGACGTACGAGCAGTACTTC.

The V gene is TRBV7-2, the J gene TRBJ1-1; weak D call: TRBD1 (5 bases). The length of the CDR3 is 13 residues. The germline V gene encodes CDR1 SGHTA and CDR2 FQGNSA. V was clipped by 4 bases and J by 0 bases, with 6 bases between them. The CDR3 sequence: CASSWGMNTEAFF. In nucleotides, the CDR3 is TGTGCCAGCAGCTGGGGCATGAACACTGAAGCTTTCTTT.

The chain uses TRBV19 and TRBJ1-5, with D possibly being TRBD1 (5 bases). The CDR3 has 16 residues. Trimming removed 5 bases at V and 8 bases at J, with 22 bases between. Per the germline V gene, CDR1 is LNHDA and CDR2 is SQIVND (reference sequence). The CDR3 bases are TGTGCCAGTAGTCGACTACGGGACGGTCCGGGGGAGCCCCAGCATTTT. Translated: CASSRLRDGPGEPQHF.

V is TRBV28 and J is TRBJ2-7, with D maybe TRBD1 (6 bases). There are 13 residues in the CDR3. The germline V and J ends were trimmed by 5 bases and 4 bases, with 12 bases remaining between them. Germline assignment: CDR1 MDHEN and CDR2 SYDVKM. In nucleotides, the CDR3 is TGTGCCAGCAGTCCCCGAAGGGGGTACGAGCAGTACTTC. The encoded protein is CASSPRRGYEQYF.

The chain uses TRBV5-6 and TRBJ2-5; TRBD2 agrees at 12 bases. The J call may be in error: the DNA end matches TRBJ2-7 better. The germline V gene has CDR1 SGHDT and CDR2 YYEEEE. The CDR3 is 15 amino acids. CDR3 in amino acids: CASSGGTSGSYEQYF. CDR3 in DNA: TGTGCCAGCAGCGGAGGGACTAGCGGGTCATACGAGCAGTACTTC.

The CDR3 region is CASSQEDSRRYGNTIYF. The CDR3 DNA is TGTGCCAGCAGCCAAGAAGATAGTAGGCGATACGGAAACACCATATATTTT. This chain connects TRBV14 to TRBJ1-3; D gene unclear. Trimming shortened V by 0 bases and J by 4 bases, and 16 bases separated the two germline ends. CDR1 is SGHDN, CDR2 FVKESK, per germline. There are 17 residues in the CDR3.

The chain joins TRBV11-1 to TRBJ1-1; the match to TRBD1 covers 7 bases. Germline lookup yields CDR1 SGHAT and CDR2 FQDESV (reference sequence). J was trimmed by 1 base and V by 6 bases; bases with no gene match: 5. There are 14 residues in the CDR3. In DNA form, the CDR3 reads TGTGCCAGCAGTTCGACAGGGTGGAACACTGAAGCTTTCTTT. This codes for CASSSTGWNTEAFF.

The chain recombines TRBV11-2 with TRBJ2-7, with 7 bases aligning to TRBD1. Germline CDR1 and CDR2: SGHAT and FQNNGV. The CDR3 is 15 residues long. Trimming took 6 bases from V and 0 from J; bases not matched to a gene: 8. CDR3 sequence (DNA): TGTGCCAGCAGGGTAGGGGACAGAAACTCCTACGAGCAGTACTTC. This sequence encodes CASRVGDRNSYEQYF. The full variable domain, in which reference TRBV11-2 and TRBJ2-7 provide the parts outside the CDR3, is EAGVAQSPRYKIIEKRQSVAFWCNPISGHATLYWYQQILGQGPKLLIQFQNNGVVDDSQLPKDRFSAERLKGVDSTLKIQPAKLEDSAVYLCASRVGDRNSYEQYFGPGTRLTVT.

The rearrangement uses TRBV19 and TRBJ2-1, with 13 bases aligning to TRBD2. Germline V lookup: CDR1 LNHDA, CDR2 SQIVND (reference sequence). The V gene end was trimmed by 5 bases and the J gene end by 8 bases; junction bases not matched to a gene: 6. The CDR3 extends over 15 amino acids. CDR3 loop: CASSVTSGRAHEQFF. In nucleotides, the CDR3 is TGTGCCAGTAGTGTAACTAGCGGGAGGGCCCATGAGCAGTTCTTC.

For the CDR3, the DNA is TGTGCCAGTAGTATAGAAGGACAGGATGAAGCTTTCTTT. Translation gives CASSIEGQDEAFF. The J gene is TRBJ1-1, the V gene TRBV19, with TRBD1 identical over 7 bases. CDR1 and CDR2 from the germline V gene are LNHDA and SQIVND (reference sequence). V dropped 0 bases and J dropped 7; count of bases not matched to a gene: 2. The CDR3 is 13 amino acids.

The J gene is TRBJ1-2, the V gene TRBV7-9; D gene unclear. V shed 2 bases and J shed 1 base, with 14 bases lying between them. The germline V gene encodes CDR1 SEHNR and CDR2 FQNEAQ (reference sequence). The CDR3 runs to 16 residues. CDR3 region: CASSLLNALINYGYTF. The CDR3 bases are TGTGCCAGCAGCTTATTGAACGCCTTGATTAACTATGGCTACACCTTC.